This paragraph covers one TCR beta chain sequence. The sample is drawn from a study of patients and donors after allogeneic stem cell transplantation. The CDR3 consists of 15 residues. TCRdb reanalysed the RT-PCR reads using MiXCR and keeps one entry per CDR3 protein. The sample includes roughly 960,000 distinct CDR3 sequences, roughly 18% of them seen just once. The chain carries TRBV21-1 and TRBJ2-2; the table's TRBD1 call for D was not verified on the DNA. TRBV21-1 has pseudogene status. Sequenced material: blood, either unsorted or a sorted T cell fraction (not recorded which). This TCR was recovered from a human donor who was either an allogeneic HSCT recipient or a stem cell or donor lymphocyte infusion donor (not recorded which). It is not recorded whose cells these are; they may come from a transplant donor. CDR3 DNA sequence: TGTGCCAGCAGATGCCGGGACAGGGCGTCCGGGGAGCTGTTTTTT. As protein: CASRCRDRASGELFF.